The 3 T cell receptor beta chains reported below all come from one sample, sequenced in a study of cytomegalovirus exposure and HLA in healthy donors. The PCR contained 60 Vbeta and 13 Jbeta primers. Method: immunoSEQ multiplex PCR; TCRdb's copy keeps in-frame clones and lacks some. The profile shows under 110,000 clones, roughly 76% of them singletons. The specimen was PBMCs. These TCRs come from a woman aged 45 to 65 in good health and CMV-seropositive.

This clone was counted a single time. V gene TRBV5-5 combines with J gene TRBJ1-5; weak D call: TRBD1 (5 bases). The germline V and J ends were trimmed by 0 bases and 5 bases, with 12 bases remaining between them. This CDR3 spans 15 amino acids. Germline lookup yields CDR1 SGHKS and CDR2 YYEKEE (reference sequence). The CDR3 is CASSLVGGVDQPQHF. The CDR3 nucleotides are TGTGCCAGCAGCTTGGTAGGAGGGGTTGATCAGCCCCAGCATTTT.

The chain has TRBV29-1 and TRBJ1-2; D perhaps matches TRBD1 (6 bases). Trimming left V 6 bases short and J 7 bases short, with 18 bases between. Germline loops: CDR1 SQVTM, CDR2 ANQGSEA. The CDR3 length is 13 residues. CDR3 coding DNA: TGCAGCGTCAGACCCACAGGGAATAGTGGCTACACCTTC. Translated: CSVRPTGNSGYTF.

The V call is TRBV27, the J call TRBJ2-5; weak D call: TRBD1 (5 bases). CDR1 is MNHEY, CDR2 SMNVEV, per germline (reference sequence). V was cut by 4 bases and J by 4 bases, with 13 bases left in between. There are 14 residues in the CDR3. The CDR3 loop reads CASSSHRFRETQYF. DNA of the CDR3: TGTGCCAGCAGTTCCCACAGGTTTAGAGAGACCCAGTACTTC.